This TCR beta chain originates from a study of blood T cell repertoires in COVID-19. Between the trimmed V and J ends, which lost 2 bases and 8 bases, there was a span of 11 bases. Germline V gene lookup returns CDR1 MNHEY and CDR2 SVGEGT. The CDR3 runs 13 residues. Repertoires were generated with immunoSEQ multiplex PCR, while TCRdb's copy carries only in-frame clones and drops some. This sample has about 310,000 clones, with more than 70% found just once. This chain connects TRBV6-2 or TRBV6-3 to TRBJ2-3; D might be TRBD2 (5 bases). The sequence came from a woman aged 50 to 60 who had recovered from COVID-19. Sequenced input: peripheral blood. The CDR3 sequence: CASSYDYSSTQYF. In nucleotides, the CDR3 is TGTGCCAGCAGTTACGACTACTCCTCTACGCAGTATTTT.